The source of this T cell receptor (beta chain) is a study of OX40 agonist ivuxolimab in advanced cancers. TCRdb keeps only in-frame clones here, not all; method: immunoSEQ multiplex PCR. Here the sample spans roughly 41,000 clones, 60% to 80% being singletons. Trimming shortened V by 0 bases and J by 3 bases, and 17 bases separated the two germline ends. The CDR3 totals 17 residues. Germline loops: CDR1 LGHNA, CDR2 YSLEER. This chain joins TRBV4-3 and TRBJ1-2, with no clear D. The sample in question was CD4+ or CD8+ T cells sorted from blood, obtained in a trial of the OX40 agonist ivuxolimab. The source of this sequence is an adult with an advanced solid tumor such as melanoma, head and neck, liver or kidney cancer. In nucleotides, the CDR3 is TGCGCCAGCAGCCAAGATTATCAGGATCCGTATGACTATGGCTACACCTTC. Translated, it gives CASSQDYQDPYDYGYTF.